This T cell receptor beta chain is drawn from a study of blood T cell repertoires in COVID-19 (dated by TCRdb to the early 2020s). Background for the entire study: Collaborator samples came from the United States, Italy and Spain and covered acute and convalescent phases of COVID-19. The material from the prospective study consisted of cDNA or gDNA derived from T cells, B-cell-depleted T cells, or PBMCs. The dataset comprised deeply sampled blood TCRbeta repertoires from subjects exposed to, actively infected with, or recovered from COVID-19. The repertoires were released in a freely available public database intended as a resource for research on the immune response to SARS-CoV-2. Samples came from the ongoing ImmuneRACE study (first 160 participants) plus 1,254 subjects from 6 global collaborators. Sample metadata almost always included a de-identified subject ID, COVID-19 status, age in years and sex. Where HLA class I and class II types were available, the types were taken from metadata supplied by the sample provider, not from assay-based typing. Study-wide conclusions, independent of this receptor: Clinical and demographic metadata were provided uncurated, with the amount varying by source and participant.

There are 15 amino acids in the CDR3, from cysteine to phenylalanine inclusive. Here the CDR3 DNA is all that survives: 45 bases in frame from base 1. Unmatched junction bases come to 11, with V trimmed by 4 bases and J by 6 bases. For CDR1 and CDR2, the germline V gene lists SGHVS and FQNEAQ. TCRbeta CDR3 regions were amplified from genomic DNA by means of the immunoSEQ Assay, a bias-controlled multiplex PCR. The authors' analysis ran thus. The number of nucleated cells in each sample was estimated from the amplification of reference gene primers within the assay. To quantify the absolute abundance of each unique TCRbeta CDR3 rearrangement, sequence reads were collapsed and filtered. For each sample, productive Simpson clonality was calculated as the square root of Simpson's diversity index over productive rearrangements. Drawn from immuneACCESS, this table holds only the in-frame rearrangements with V and J called that TCRdb kept. Clones are partly lost; checked studies trace under half to an unresolved V gene and leave the rest unexplained. V, J and clone size reflect that table, while D and trimming were determined from the DNA. The sample table contains 150,000 or so clones; only one count was recorded for around 81% of them. The ten biggest clones cover approximately 1.4% of the sample.

Collaborating institutions collected whole blood in K2EDTA tubes following their own protocols. For TCRbeta analysis, collaborator samples were shipped as frozen whole blood, as isolated PBMCs, or as DNA extracted from either sample type. About this clone itself: Which antigen it targets is not known. Qualities for individual bases were not recorded, and no much larger clone is one base off.

This receptor was obtained from a human donor in a cohort sampled during active COVID-19. The sequenced sample consisted of peripheral blood. The chain uses TRBV7-8 and TRBJ2-7; the junction holds 8 bases that match TRBD1. The CDR3: CASSSLSQGAGEQYF. The nucleotide sequence reads TGTGCCAGCAGCTCACTCTCGCAGGGGGCGGGCGAGCAGTACTTC. Here the CDR3 is joined to the reference TRBV7-8 and TRBJ2-7 genes, and the full variable domain is: GAGVSQSPRYKVAKRGQDVALRCDPISGHVSLFWYQQALGQGPEFLTYFQNEAQLDKSGLPSDRFFAERPEGSVSTLKIQRTQQEDSAVYLCASSSLSQGAGEQYFGPGTRLTVT.